The 30 T cell receptor beta chains listed next were all sequenced from one sample in a study of blood T cell repertoires in COVID-19. Produced via immunoSEQ multiplex PCR; TCRdb's table is partial and in-frame only. The data hold 30,000 to 50,000 clones, with roughly 75% observed a single time. Sequencing was done on a sample of peripheral blood. All receptors derive from a man aged 80 or over with active or convalescent COVID-19.

As DNA, the CDR3 is TGTGCCAGCAGCTTACTAGCGGGAGTCCACGAGCAGTACTTC. Protein product: CASSLLAGVHEQYF. The V gene is TRBV7-3, the J gene TRBJ2-7; 10 nucleotides match TRBD2. CDR3 length equals 14 residues. The germline CDR1 and CDR2 sequences are SGHTA and FQGTGA. Germline trimming cut 2 bases from V and 5 bases from J; bases unmatched to any gene: 3.

The chain combines TRBV2 with TRBJ2-2; 14 bases fit TRBD2. Per germline, CDR1 SNHLY and CDR2 FYNNEI. This CDR3 is 17 amino acids long. V lost 10 bases to trimming and J lost 0 bases; unmatched junction nucleotides: 7. The CDR3 DNA follows: TGTGCCATCCAGACTAGCGGGGGGGCCTCGAACACCGGGGAGCTGTTTTTT. Translation gives CAIQTSGGASNTGELFF.

V and J are TRBV5-1 and TRBJ1-3; 10 nucleotides agree with TRBD1. The CDR3 has 15 amino acids. Trimming cost V 4 bases and J 8 bases; bases outside gene matches: 9. Germline lookup yields CDR1 SGHRS and CDR2 YFSETQ. CDR3 sequence reads: CASSVRDRGRDTIYF. The CDR3 coding sequence is TGCGCCAGCAGCGTCCGGGACAGGGGTCGAGACACCATATATTTT.

The chain is built from TRBV11-2 and TRBJ2-1; 12 bases agree with TRBD1. V was pared by 6 bases and J by 7 bases, with 7 bases of the junction left unmatched. The V gene's germline CDR1 is SGHAT and CDR2 FQNNGV. The CDR3 spans 15 residues. For the CDR3, the DNA is TGTGCCAGCAGGCCCGGGACAGGGGGCAAGAATGAGCAGTTCTTC. It encodes CASRPGTGGKNEQFF.

This clone was seen a handful of times. The V call is TRBV7-2, the J call TRBJ2-7, with 8 positions matching TRBD1. The CDR3 is made up of 14 amino acids. V lost 2 bases, J lost 5 bases, and 5 bases stayed unmatched. CDR1 is SGHTA, CDR2 FQGNSA, per germline. The CDR3 nucleotides read TGTGCCAGCAGCTTATACAGGGGGTCTAACGAGCAGTACTTC. As protein: CASSLYRGSNEQYF.

The genes are TRBV19 and TRBJ2-1; D might be TRBD1 (5 bases). This CDR3 has 15 amino acids. Germline V gene lookup returns CDR1 LNHDA and CDR2 SQIVND (reference sequence). Between the trimmed V and J ends, which lost 3 bases and 3 bases, there was a span of 12 bases. The CDR3: CASSIPRAYYNEQFF. CDR3 DNA sequence: TGTGCCAGTAGTATCCCCAGGGCTTACTACAATGAGCAGTTCTTC.

The chain combines TRBV29-1 with TRBJ2-5; TRBD2 matches at 10 bases. The junction had 5 bases not matched to a gene; V was cut back by 2 bases and J by 5 bases. The CDR3 has 14 amino acids. Germline CDR1 and CDR2: SQVTM and ANQGSEA. The CDR3 spells CSVELAGVSETQYF. Here the CDR3 DNA reads TGCAGCGTTGAACTAGCGGGAGTCTCGGAGACCCAGTACTTC.

V gene TRBV25-1 combines with J gene TRBJ2-2; D not resolved. This CDR3 contains 14 residues. CDR1 is MGHDK and CDR2 is SYGVNS in the germline V gene. The germline V and J ends were trimmed by 4 bases and 0 bases, with 6 bases remaining between them. The CDR3 DNA follows: TGTGCCAGCAGTGGTAGTTCGAACACCGGGGAGCTGTTTTTT. Translation: CASSGSSNTGELFF.

The chain joins TRBV24-1 to TRBJ2-1; no clear D gene. Trimming cost V 4 bases and J 10 bases, with 16 bases left between them. The CDR3 is made up of 14 amino acids. Germline CDR1 and CDR2: KGHDR and SFDVKD. CDR3 DNA: TGTGCCACCAGTGACCCAGACACCCCTCGGGAGCAGTTCTTC. Protein sequence: CATSDPDTPREQFF.

This CDR3 is CASSHRQISNEKLFF. The CDR3 DNA reads as TGTGCCAGCAGCCACCGACAGATCTCTAATGAAAAACTGTTTTTT. This rearrangement joins TRBV3-1 (or the pseudogene TRBV3-2) to TRBJ1-4; TRBD1 is a possible D gene (5 bases). The V end was cut by 3 bases, the J end by 3 bases, with 11 bases between. CDR3 length equals 15 residues. The germline V gene has CDR1 LGHDT and CDR2 YNNKEL (reference sequence).

The chain is built from TRBV11-2 and TRBJ2-2; the match to TRBD1 covers 10 bases. Trimming removed 6 bases from V and 1 base from J; junction bases left unmatched: 11. The CDR3 consists of 18 residues. In germline, CDR1 is SGHAT, CDR2 FQNNGV. CDR3 in DNA: TGTGCCAGCAGACCCCTCCAAGGACAGGGGGGGAACACCGGGGAGCTGTTTTTT. This encodes CASRPLQGQGGNTGELFF.

This rearrangement joins TRBV6-6 to TRBJ2-1, with 7 bases matching TRBD2. CDR1 and CDR2 (germline): MNHNY, SVGAGI (reference sequence). This CDR3 has 16 residues. Trimming took 2 bases from V and 3 from J; bases not matched to a gene: 7. CDR3 in DNA: TGTGCCAGCAGTTACCCCCGGGGGGTGGGCTACAATGAGCAGTTCTTC. Amino acids: CASSYPRGVGYNEQFF.

This sequence joins TRBV27 and TRBJ2-7; the match to TRBD1 covers 8 bases. Germline loops: CDR1 MNHEY, CDR2 SMNVEV (reference sequence). The CDR3 contains 16 residues. V lost 6 bases to trimming and J lost 0 bases; unmatched junction nucleotides: 10. The CDR3 DNA sequence: TGTGCCAGCAGCCCCAAAGGGGACAGGCGCTCCTACGAGCAGTACTTC. Amino acids: CASSPKGDRRSYEQYF.

This sequence joins TRBV9 and TRBJ2-1; 9 bases match TRBD2. The V gene's germline CDR1 is SGDLS and CDR2 YYNGEE. This CDR3 has 18 residues. V dropped 3 bases and J dropped 8; count of bases not matched to a gene: 18. The CDR3 is CASSAPASGGRALDEQFF. CDR3 nucleotides: TGTGCCAGCAGCGCACCGGCGTCTGGCGGGAGGGCCTTGGATGAGCAGTTCTTC.

The V call is TRBV6-1, the J call TRBJ2-3; TRBD1 matches 7 bases. After removal of 4 bases from V and 0 bases from J, the junction contained 10 bases not matched to a gene. CDR1 and CDR2 from the germline V gene are MNHNS and SASEGT. The CDR3 loop spans 17 amino acids. The DNA for the CDR3 is TGTGCCAGCAGTGGTGACAGGGTCCAGCCTAGCACAGATACGCAGTATTTT. As protein: CASSGDRVQPSTDTQYF.

The rearrangement links TRBV7-9 to TRBJ1-4, with a possible D match to TRBD1 (6 bases). CDR3 size: 14 residues. Trimming took 6 bases from V and 8 from J, leaving 16 bases between them. Germline lookup yields CDR1 SEHNR and CDR2 FQNEAQ (reference sequence). DNA for the CDR3: TGTGCCAGCAGTCCAGGGGCGCTACGGGAAAAACTGTTTTTT. Protein: CASSPGALREKLFF.

This CDR3 is CASSYPTSGGKKFF. CDR3 bases: TGTGCCAGCAGTTACCCGACTAGCGGGGGGAAAAAGTTCTTC. The chain is built from TRBV6-5 and TRBJ2-1, with 13 bases fitting TRBD2. The CDR3 runs to 14 residues. V was clipped by 2 bases and J by 14 bases; unmatched bases: 6. Germline CDR1 MNHEY, CDR2 SVGAGI.

This clone was counted only a few times. The rearrangement uses TRBV9 and TRBJ2-5; tentative D call: TRBD1 (6 bases). This CDR3 is 16 amino acids long. With 4 bases removed from V and 2 bases from J, the gap between germline ends came to 18 bases. CDR1 and CDR2 (germline): SGDLS, YYNGEE. This chain's CDR3 is CASSRSTGQQQETQYF. CDR3 coding DNA: TGTGCCAGCAGCCGTAGTACCGGACAGCAACAAGAGACCCAGTACTTC.

This chain joins TRBV29-1 and TRBJ2-2; 9 bases align to TRBD1. CDR3 length: 14 amino acids. V was pared by 7 bases and J by 2 bases, with 5 bases of the junction left unmatched. Germline CDR1 reads SQVTM; CDR2 reads ANQGSEA. The CDR3 DNA reads as TGCAGCGGGACGGGACAGGGTAACACCGGGGAGCTGTTTTTT. It translates to CSGTGQGNTGELFF.

This clone was counted only a few times. V and J are TRBV19 and TRBJ1-6; 11 nucleotides line up with TRBD1. Germline CDR1 and CDR2: LNHDA and SQIVND (reference sequence). V shed 7 bases, J shed 13 bases, and the junction held 15 bases outside the gene matches. The CDR3 is 16 amino acids. CDR3 residues: CASTPWVRTGGFPLHF. In nucleotides, the CDR3 is TGTGCCAGTACCCCCTGGGTCCGGACAGGGGGCTTTCCCCTCCACTTT.

The V gene is TRBV19, the J gene TRBJ1-1; TRBD1 matches at 8 bases. Trimming removed 8 bases from V and 5 bases from J; junction bases left unmatched: 13. Germline CDR1 reads LNHDA; CDR2 reads SQIVND (reference sequence). This CDR3 is built from 15 residues. CDR3 region: CASSSLQGAKTEAFF. CDR3 DNA sequence: TGTGCCAGTTCATCGCTTCAGGGGGCAAAGACTGAAGCTTTCTTT.

This chain connects TRBV5-4 to TRBJ1-2, with D possibly matching TRBD1 (5 bases). This CDR3 spans 15 amino acids. Germline V gene lookup returns CDR1 SGHNT and CDR2 YYREEE (reference sequence). V lost 0 bases and J lost 6, with 15 bases in between. DNA for the CDR3: TGTGCCAGCAGCTTGGAACGCGGCGGGGGAGATGGCTACACCTTC. It yields the protein CASSLERGGGDGYTF.

The chain couples TRBV18 to TRBJ2-3; tentative D call: TRBD2 (5 bases). CDR3 length: 15 amino acids. V was clipped by 4 bases and J by 3 bases, with 14 bases between them. The germline gives CDR1 KGHSH, CDR2 LQKENI. CDR3 protein: CASSRPGLATDTQYF. CDR3 DNA sequence: TGTGCCAGCTCACGTCCTGGGCTAGCTACAGATACGCAGTATTTT.

The chain uses TRBV18 and TRBJ2-5, with D unresolved. The CDR3 runs to 13 residues. V was clipped by 5 bases and J by 0 bases, with 7 bases between them. Germline assignment: CDR1 KGHSH and CDR2 LQKENI. For the CDR3, the DNA is TGTGCCAGCTCAGCGACAAACCAAGAGACCCAGTACTTC. It codes for CASSATNQETQYF.

The CDR3 DNA follows: TGTGCCTGGAGTACGCAGACAGAAATTTTCTCCTACGAGCAGTACTTC. It encodes CAWSTQTEIFSYEQYF. The chain combines TRBV30 with TRBJ2-7; TRBD1 is a possible D gene (5 bases). The V end was cut by 2 bases, the J end by 0 bases, with 17 bases between. The CDR3 consists of 16 residues. The V gene's germline CDR1 is GTSNPN and CDR2 SVGIG (reference sequence). Together with reference TRBV30 and TRBJ2-7, the CDR3 gives the full variable domain: SQTIHQWPATLVQPVGSPLSLECTVEGTSNPNLYWYRQAAGRGLQLLFYSVGIGQISSEVPQNLSASRPQDRQFILSSKKLLLSDSGFYLCAWSTQTEIFSYEQYFGPGTRLTVT.

The chain combines TRBV4-1 with TRBJ1-5; the D is unclear. The CDR3 has 14 amino acids. V was trimmed by 0 bases and J by 5 bases, leaving 8 bases between them. Germline V CDR1 and CDR2: MGHRA, YSYEKL. The CDR3 sequence is CASSQEQSDQPQHF. In DNA form, the CDR3 reads TGCGCCAGCAGCCAAGAGCAAAGCGATCAGCCCCAGCATTTT.

This sequence joins TRBV6-2 or TRBV6-3 and TRBJ2-7; 7 nucleotides align to TRBD1. The V gene's germline CDR1 is MNHEY and CDR2 SVGEGT. V dropped 6 bases and J dropped 3; count of bases not matched to a gene: 2. This CDR3 is built from 12 residues. As DNA, the CDR3 is TGTGCCAGCAGCAGGGACAGCTACGAGCAGTACTTC. Its protein is CASSRDSYEQYF.

The CDR3 is CASSYGTSPVYEQYF. In nucleotides, the CDR3 is TGTGCCAGCAGTTACGGAACTAGTCCCGTCTACGAGCAGTACTTC. V gene TRBV6-2 or TRBV6-3 combines with J gene TRBJ2-7; maybe TRBD2 (5 bases). CDR1 is MNHEY, CDR2 SVGEGT, per germline. The germline V and J ends were trimmed by 2 bases and 3 bases, with 14 bases remaining between them. The CDR3 contains 15 residues.

This CDR3 is CAISASTSGHGDTQYF. In nucleotides, the CDR3 is TGTGCCATCAGTGCCTCGACTAGCGGCCATGGGGATACGCAGTATTTT. This rearrangement joins TRBV10-3 to TRBJ2-3; 9 bases are shared with TRBD2. The CDR3 totals 16 residues. Trimming took 4 bases from V and 6 from J; bases not matched to a gene: 11. Germline V gene lookup returns CDR1 ENHRY and CDR2 SYGVKD.

The chain recombines TRBV7-2 with TRBJ2-5; perhaps TRBD2 as D (6 bases). The CDR3 has 13 amino acids. The germline V gene encodes CDR1 SGHTA and CDR2 FQGNSA. V was trimmed by 5 bases and J by 5 bases, leaving 12 bases between them. For the CDR3, the DNA is TGTGCCAGCAGCGCACCTGGAGGGGAGACCCAGTACTTC. Translated, it gives CASSAPGGETQYF.